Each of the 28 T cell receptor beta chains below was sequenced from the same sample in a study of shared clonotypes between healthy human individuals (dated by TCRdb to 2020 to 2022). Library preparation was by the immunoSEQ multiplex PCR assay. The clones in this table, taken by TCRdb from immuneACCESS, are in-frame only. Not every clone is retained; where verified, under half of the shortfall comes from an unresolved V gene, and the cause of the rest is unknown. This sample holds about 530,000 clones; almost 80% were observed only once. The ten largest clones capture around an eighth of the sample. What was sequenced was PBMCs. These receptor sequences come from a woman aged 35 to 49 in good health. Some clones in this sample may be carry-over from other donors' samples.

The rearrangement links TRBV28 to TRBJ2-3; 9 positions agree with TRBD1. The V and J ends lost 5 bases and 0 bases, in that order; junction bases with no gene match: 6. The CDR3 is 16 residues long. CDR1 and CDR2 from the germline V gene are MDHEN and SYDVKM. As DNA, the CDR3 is TGTGCCAGCAGTCCCACAGGGGGCATTAGCACAGATACGCAGTATTTT. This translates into CASSPTGGISTDTQYF.

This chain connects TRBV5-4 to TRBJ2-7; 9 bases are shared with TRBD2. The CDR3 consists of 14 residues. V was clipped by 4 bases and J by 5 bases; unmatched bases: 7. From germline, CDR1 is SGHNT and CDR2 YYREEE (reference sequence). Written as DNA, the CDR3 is TGTGCCAGCAGCACCGGACTAGCGAGGGACGAGCAGTACTTC. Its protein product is CASSTGLARDEQYF. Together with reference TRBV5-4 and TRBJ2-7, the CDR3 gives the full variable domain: ETGVTQSPTHLIKTRGQQVTLRCSSQSGHNTVSWYQQALGQGPQFIFQYYREEENGRGNFPPRFSGLQFPNYSSELNVNALELDDSALYLCASSTGLARDEQYFGPGTRLTVT.

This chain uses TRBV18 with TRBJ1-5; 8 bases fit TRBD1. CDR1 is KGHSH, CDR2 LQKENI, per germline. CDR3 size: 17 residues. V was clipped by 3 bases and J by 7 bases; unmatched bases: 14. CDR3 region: CASSPQGAYESVQPQHF. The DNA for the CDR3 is TGTGCCAGCTCACCCCAGGGGGCCTATGAGTCGGTCCAGCCCCAGCATTTT.

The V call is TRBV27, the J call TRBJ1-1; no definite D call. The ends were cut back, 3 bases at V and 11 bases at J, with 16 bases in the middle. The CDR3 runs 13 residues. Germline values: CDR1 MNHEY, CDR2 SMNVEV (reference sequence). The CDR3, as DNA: TGTGCCAGCAGTTTCACAGAAGACACGGCGGCTTTCTTT. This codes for CASSFTEDTAAFF.

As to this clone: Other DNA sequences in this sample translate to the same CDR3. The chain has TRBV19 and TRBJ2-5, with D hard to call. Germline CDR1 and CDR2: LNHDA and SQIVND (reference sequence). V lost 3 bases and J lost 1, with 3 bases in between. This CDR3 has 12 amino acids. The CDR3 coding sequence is TGTGCCAGTAGTATGCGCCAAGAGACCCAGTACTTC. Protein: CASSMRQETQYF.

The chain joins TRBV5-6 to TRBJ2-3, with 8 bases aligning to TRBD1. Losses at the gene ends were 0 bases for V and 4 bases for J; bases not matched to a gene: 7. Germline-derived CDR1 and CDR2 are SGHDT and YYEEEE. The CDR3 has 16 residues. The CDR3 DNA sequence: TGTGCCAGCAGCTTGGCCGTGGACAGGGCTTCAGATACGCAGTATTTT. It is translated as CASSLAVDRASDTQYF.

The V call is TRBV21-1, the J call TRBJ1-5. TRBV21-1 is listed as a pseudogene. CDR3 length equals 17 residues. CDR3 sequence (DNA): TGTGCCAGCAGCAAAGAGACGAGGGGAACACGCAATCAGCCCCAGCATTTT. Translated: CASSKETRGTRNQPQHF.

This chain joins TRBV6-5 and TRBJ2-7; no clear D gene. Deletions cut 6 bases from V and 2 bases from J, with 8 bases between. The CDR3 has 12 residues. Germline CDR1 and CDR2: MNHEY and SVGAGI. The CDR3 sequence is CASRGSAYEQYF. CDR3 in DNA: TGTGCCAGCAGAGGATCGGCCTACGAGCAGTACTTC.

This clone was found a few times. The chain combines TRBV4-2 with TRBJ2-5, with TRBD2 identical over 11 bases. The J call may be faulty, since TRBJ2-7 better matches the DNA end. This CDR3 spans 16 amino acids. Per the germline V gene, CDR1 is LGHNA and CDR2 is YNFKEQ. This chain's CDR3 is CASSPHPTTSGIEQYF. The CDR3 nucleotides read TGTGCCAGCAGCCCACACCCAACGACTAGCGGGATCGAGCAGTACTTC.

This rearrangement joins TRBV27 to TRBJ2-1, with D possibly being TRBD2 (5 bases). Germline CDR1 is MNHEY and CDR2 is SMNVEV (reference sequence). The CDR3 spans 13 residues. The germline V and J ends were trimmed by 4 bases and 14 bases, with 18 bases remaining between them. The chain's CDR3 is CASSYFSGPGEFF. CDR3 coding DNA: TGTGCCAGCAGTTACTTCTCCGGCCCCGGGGAGTTCTTC.

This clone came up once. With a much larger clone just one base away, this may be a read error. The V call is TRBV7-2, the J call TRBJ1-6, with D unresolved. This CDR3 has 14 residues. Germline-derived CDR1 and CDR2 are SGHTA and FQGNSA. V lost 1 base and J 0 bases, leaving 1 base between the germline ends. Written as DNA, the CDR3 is TGTGCCAGCAGCTTAGGCTCCTATAATTCACCCCTCCACTTT. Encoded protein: CASSLGSYNSPLHF.

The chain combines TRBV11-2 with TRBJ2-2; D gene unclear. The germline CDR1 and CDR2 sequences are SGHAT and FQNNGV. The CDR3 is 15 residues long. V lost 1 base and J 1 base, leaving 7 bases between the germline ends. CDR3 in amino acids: CASSLGAGNTGELFF. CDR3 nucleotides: TGTGCCAGCAGCTTAGGAGCAGGGAACACCGGGGAGCTGTTTTTT.

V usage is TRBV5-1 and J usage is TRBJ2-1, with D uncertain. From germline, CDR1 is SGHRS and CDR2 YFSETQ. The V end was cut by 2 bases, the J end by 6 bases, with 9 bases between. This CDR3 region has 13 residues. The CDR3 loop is CASSFSEANEQFF. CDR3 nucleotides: TGCGCCAGCAGCTTCAGTGAGGCCAATGAGCAGTTCTTC. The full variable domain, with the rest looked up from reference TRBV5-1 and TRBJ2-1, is KAGVTQTPRYLIKTRGQQVTLSCSPISGHRSVSWYQQTPGQGLQFLFEYFSETQRNKGNFPGRFSGRQFSNSRSEMNVSTLELGDSALYLCASSFSEANEQFFGPGTRLTVL.

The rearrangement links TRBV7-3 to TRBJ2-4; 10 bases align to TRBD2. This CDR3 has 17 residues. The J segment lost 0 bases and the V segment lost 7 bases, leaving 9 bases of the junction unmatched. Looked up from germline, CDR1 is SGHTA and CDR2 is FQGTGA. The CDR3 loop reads CASIGLAVPLAKNIQYF. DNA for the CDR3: TGTGCCAGCATTGGACTAGCGGTCCCCCTAGCCAAAAACATTCAGTACTTC.

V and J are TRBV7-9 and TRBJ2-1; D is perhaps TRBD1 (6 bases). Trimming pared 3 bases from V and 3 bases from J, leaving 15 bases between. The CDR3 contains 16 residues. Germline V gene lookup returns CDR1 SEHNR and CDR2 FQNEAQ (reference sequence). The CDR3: CASSFLPGTHYNEQFF. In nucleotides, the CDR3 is TGTGCCAGCAGCTTTTTGCCGGGGACACACTACAATGAGCAGTTCTTC. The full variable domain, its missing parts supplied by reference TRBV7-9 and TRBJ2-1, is DTGVSQNPRHKITKRGQNVTFRCDPISEHNRLYWYRQTLGQGPEFLTYFQNEAQLEKSRLLSDRFSAERPKGSFSTLEIQRTEQGDSAMYLCASSFLPGTHYNEQFFGPGTRLTVL.

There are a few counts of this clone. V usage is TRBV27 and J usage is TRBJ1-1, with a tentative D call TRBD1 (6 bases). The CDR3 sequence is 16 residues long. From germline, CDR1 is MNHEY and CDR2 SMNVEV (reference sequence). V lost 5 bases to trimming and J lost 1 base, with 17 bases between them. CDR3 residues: CASSPKGQRTNTEAFF. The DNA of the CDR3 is TGTGCCAGCAGTCCAAAAGGACAGCGAACGAACACTGAAGCTTTCTTT.

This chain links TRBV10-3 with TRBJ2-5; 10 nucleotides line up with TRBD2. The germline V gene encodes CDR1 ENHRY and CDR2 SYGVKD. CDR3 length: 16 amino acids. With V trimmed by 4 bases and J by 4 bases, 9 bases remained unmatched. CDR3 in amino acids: CAISAPSGRMRETQYF. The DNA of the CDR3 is TGTGCCATCAGTGCTCCTAGCGGGAGAATGAGAGAGACCCAGTACTTC.

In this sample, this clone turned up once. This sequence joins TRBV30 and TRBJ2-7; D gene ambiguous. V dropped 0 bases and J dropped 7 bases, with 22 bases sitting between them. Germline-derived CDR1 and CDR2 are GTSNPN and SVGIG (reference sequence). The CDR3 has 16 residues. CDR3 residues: CAWSVQRDAVSLEQYF. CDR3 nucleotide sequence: TGTGCCTGGAGTGTACAGAGAGATGCAGTGTCCCTGGAGCAGTACTTC.

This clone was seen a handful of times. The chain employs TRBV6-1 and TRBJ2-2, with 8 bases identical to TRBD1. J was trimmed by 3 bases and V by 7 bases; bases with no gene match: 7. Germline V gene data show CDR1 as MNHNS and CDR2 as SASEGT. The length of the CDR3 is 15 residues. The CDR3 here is CASNQGTGDTGELFF. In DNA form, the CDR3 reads TGTGCCAGCAACCAAGGGACAGGAGACACCGGGGAGCTGTTTTTT.

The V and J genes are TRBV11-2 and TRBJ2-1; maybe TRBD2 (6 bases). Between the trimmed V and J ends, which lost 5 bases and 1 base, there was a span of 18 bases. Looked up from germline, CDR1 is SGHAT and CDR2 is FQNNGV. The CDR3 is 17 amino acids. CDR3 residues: CASSGSTWAGSYNEQFF. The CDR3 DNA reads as TGTGCCAGCAGCGGGTCGACGTGGGCGGGGTCCTACAATGAGCAGTTCTTC. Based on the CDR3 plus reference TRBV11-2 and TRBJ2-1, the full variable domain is EAGVAQSPRYKIIEKRQSVAFWCNPISGHATLYWYQQILGQGPKLLIQFQNNGVVDDSQLPKDRFSAERLKGVDSTLKIQPAKLEDSAVYLCASSGSTWAGSYNEQFFGPGTRLTVL.

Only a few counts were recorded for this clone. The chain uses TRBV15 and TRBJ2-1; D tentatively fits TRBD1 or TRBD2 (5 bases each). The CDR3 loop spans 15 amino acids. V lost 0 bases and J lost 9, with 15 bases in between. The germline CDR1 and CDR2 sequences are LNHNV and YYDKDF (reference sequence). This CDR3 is CATSRDQGPGSEQFF. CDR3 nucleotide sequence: TGTGCCACCAGCAGAGATCAGGGCCCGGGGAGTGAGCAGTTCTTC.

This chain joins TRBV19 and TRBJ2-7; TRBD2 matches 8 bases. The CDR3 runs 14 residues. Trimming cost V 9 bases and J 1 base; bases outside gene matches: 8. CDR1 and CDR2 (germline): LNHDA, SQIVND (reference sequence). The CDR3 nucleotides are TGTGCCAGCAGCCCCGGGAGGGAGTCCTACGAGCAGTACTTC. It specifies CASSPGRESYEQYF. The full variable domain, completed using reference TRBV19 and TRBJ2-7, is DGGITQSPKYLFRKEGQNVTLSCEQNLNHDAMYWYRQDPGQGLRLIYYSQIVNDFQKGDIAEGYSVSREKKESFPLTVTSAQKNPTAFYLCASSPGRESYEQYFGPGTRLTVT.

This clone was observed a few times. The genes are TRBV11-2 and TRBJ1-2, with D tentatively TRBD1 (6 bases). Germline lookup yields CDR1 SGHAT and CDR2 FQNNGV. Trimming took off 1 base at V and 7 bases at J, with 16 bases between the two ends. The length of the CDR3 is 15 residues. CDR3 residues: CASSLGSHRVLGYTF. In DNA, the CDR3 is TGTGCCAGCAGCTTAGGATCGCACAGGGTTCTTGGCTACACCTTC.

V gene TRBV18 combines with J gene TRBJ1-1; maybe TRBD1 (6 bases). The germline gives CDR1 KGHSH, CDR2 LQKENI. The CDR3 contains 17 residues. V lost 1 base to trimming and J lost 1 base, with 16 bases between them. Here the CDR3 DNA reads TGTGCCAGCTCACCACGGGTGGGGGGCGCAGGGAACACTGAAGCTTTCTTT. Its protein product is CASSPRVGGAGNTEAFF.

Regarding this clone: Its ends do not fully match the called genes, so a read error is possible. CDR3 in amino acids: CASSLGGASSYEQYF. CDR3 DNA: TGTGCCAGCAGCTTAGGCGGGGCGAGCTCCTACGAGCAGTACTTC. The chain uses TRBV4-1 and TRBJ2-7; perhaps TRBD2 as D (6 bases). This CDR3 region has 15 residues. Looked up from germline, CDR1 is MGHRA and CDR2 is YSYEKL.

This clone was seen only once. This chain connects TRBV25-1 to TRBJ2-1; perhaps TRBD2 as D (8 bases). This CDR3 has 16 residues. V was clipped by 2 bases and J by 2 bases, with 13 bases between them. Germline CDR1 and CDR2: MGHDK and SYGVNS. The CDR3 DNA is TGTGCCAGCAGTGAAGCCGGGAGGGGGCCCTACAATGAGCAGTTCTTC. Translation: CASSEAGRGPYNEQFF.

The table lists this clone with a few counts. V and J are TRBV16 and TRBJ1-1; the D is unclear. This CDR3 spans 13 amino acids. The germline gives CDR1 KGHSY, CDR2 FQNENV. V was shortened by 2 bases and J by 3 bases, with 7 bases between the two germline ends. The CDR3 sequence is CASSQDRDTEAFF. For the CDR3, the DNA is TGTGCCAGCAGCCAAGACCGGGACACTGAAGCTTTCTTT.

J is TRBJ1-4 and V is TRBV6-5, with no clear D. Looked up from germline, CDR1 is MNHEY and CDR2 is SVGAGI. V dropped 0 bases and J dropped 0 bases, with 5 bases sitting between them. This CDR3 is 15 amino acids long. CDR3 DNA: TGTGCCAGCAGTTACTCCCTTGCAACTAATGAAAAACTGTTTTTT. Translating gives CASSYSLATNEKLFF.